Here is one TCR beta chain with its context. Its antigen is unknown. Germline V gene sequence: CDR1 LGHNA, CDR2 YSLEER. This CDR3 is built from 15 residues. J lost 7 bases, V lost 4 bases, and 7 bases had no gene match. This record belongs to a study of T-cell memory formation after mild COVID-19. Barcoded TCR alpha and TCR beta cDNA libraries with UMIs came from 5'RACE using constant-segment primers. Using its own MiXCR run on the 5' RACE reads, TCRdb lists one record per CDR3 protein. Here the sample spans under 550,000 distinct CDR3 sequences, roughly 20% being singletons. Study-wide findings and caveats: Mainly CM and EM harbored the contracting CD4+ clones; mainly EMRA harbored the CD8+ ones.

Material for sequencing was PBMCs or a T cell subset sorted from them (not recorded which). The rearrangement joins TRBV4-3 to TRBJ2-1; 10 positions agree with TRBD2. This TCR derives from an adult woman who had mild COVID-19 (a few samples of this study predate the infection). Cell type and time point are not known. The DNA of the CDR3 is TGCGCCAGCAGCCCCTCTAGCGGGAGTACGAATGAGCAGTTCTTC. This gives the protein CASSPSSGSTNEQFF.